The present entry profiles one T cell receptor (beta chain) with its context. In this sample, this clonotype turned up a few times. The antigen this receptor binds is unknown. It has no much larger one-base neighbor in the sample; base qualities were not kept. This record belongs to a study of early T cells in non-severe SARS-CoV-2 infection (dated by TCRdb to about 2021). Turning to the overall study: TCR sequencing used bulk RNA from unsorted whole blood, so alpha and beta chains could not be paired. General findings and caveats noted by the study authors: VDJdb matching was skewed toward anti-spike CD8 responses and likely underestimated virus-specific expansions, missing private and CD4 specificities.

Set within a cohort of healthcare workers in London, UK, this nested case-control study involved weekly PCR testing of nasopharyngeal swabs along with blood sampling. Healthcare workers were recruited during the week of the UK lockdown, between 23 and 31 March 2020, and followed weekly for up to 16 weeks. The library came from 5' RACE. Sequenced using a NextSeq 500. Unique molecular identifiers were attached to individual cDNA molecules in the TCR library protocol so that sequencing error and PCR bias could be corrected. Both TCR alpha and beta chains were sequenced, and tight co-correlation was observed between alpha and beta sequence abundances in each sample. The study's processing was this. Decombinator V4 was used to annotate the V gene, J gene and CDR3 of the TCR sequences. TCRs were defined as expanded if a significant change between any two time points was detected under a Poisson model with p below 0.0001. Abundances of TCRs were expressed as counts per million after normalisation to the total number of TCRs sequenced in each sample. MAIT TCRs were defined by TRAV1-2 paired with TRAJ12, TRAJ20 or TRAJ33, and iNKT TCRs by TRAV10 paired with TRAJ18. A search of VDJdb, accessed on 1 November 2021, was run for TCRs annotated to CMV, EBV and SARS-CoV-2, with TCRs annotated for multiple antigens excluded. Starting from the raw public reads, TCRdb applied fastp trimming at Q25, assembled clones with MiXCR and retained in-frame beta chains. Identical CDR3 proteins give one entry, which carries the most common genes and DNA. It is TCRdb's table, rather than the study itself, that gives the V and J calls and clone size. Within this sample are tens of thousands of distinct CDR3 sequences, with around 13% of them counted one time only. The ten largest clonotypes hold 1.1% of the sample.

The CDR3 measures 16 amino acids from cysteine to phenylalanine. Just CDR3 DNA is preserved here, 48 bases in frame from base 1. Trimmed from V: 5 bases; trimmed from J: 6 bases; junction bases lacking a gene match: 5. In the germline V gene (reference sequence), CDR1 corresponds to LNHDA and CDR2 to SQIVND. This TCR was sampled from an adult who was a healthcare worker with PCR-confirmed SARS-CoV-2 infection or an uninfected control (not recorded which). Sequencing was performed on whole blood. The rearrangement combines TRBV19 with TRBJ2-2; a stretch of 14 junction bases matches TRBD2. The encoded CDR3 is CASSPGLAGAPGELFF. The DNA sequence is TGTGCCAGTAGTCCGGGACTAGCGGGGGCGCCCGGGGAGCTGTTTTTT.